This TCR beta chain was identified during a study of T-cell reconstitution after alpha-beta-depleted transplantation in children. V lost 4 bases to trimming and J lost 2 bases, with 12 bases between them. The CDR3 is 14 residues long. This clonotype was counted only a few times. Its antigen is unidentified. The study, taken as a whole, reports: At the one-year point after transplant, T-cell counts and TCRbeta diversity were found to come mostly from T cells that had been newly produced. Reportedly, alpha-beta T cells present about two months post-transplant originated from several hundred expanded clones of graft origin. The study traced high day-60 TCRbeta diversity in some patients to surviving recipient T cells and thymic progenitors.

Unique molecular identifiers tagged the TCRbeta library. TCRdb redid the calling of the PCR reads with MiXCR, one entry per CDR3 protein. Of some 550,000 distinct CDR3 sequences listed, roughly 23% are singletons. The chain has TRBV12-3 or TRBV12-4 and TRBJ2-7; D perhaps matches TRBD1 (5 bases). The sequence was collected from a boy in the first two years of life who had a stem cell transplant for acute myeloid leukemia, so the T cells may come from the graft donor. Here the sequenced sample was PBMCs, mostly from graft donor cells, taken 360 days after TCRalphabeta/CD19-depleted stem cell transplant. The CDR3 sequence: CASSSWTNTYEQYF. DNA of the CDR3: TGTGCCAGCAGTTCCTGGACAAACACCTACGAGCAGTACTTC.